A single sample is the source of the 9 T cell receptor beta chains below, sequenced in a study of metastatic and nonmetastatic thyroid tumors. TCRdb used MiXCR to call clones anew from the PCR reads. The sample lists 35,000 to 50,000 clones, roughly 24% occurring once. No treatment of any kind had been given to any patient before thyroid surgery. The sample consisted of tumor tissue. These receptors all come from a female donor with papillary thyroid cancer or a benign thyroid nodule (not recorded which). Some clones in this sample may be carry-over from other donors' samples.

This clone appeared many times. This chain uses TRBV20-1 with TRBJ2-7; TRBD1 matches 8 bases. Germline V gives CDR1 DFQATT, CDR2 SNEGSKA (reference sequence). Germline trimming cut 1 base from V and 2 bases from J; bases unmatched to any gene: 13. CDR3 size: 17 residues. CDR3: CSARASYGQGFTYEQYF. The CDR3 nucleotides read TGCAGTGCTAGAGCCTCCTATGGACAGGGATTTACCTACGAGCAGTACTTC.

The table lists this clone with a few counts. An end of the junction differs from the germline gene, which may be a read error. This chain joins TRBV7-2 and TRBJ2-3; TRBD2 is a possible D gene (5 bases). Germline V gives CDR1 SGHTA, CDR2 FQGNSA. The CDR3 totals 17 residues. CDR3 nucleotide sequence: TGTGCCAGCAGCCTAGCCCCCCCGCTACTTAGCACAGATACGCAGTATTTT. Residues: CASSLAPPLLSTDTQYF.

This clone was found many times. The chain has TRBV12-3 or TRBV12-4 and TRBJ1-2; 10 nucleotides align to TRBD1. This CDR3 is 13 amino acids long. The V and J ends lost 4 bases and 8 bases, in that order; junction bases with no gene match: 4. This chain's CDR3 is CASSWDRGRGYTF. The DNA for the CDR3 is TGTGCCAGCAGTTGGGACAGGGGACGCGGCTACACCTTC.

This clone is labeled medium-sized. The chain links TRBV27 to TRBJ1-1; D might be TRBD1 (6 bases). V was pared by 0 bases and J by 6 bases, with 8 bases between. The V gene's germline CDR1 is MNHEY and CDR2 SMNVEV (reference sequence). This CDR3 spans 13 amino acids. The CDR3 DNA reads as TGTGCCAGCAGTTTATCCCGGACAGCTGAAGCTTTCTTT. This sequence encodes CASSLSRTAEAFF.

This clone is categorized as medium-sized. The sample contains more than one DNA sequence encoding this CDR3. This chain connects TRBV12-3 or TRBV12-4 to TRBJ1-2, with unresolved D. Trimming shortened V by 3 bases and J by 2 bases, and 7 bases separated the two germline ends. CDR3 length: 13 residues. This chain's CDR3 is CASSLDGNYGYTF. CDR3 DNA: TGTGCCAGCAGTTTGGACGGGAACTATGGCTACACCTTC.

This clone was recorded only once. CDR3 region: CASSLAGTSGTDTQYF. The CDR3 bases are TGCGCCAGCAGCTTGGCCGGGACTAGCGGCACAGATACGCAGTATTTT. This chain uses TRBV5-1 with TRBJ2-3, with 10 nucleotides matching TRBD2. Trimming removed 0 bases from V and 1 base from J; junction bases left unmatched: 2. Germline CDR1 SGHRS, CDR2 YFSETQ. This CDR3 region has 16 residues.

This clone came up a few times. The V call is TRBV12-5, the J call TRBJ1-2, with TRBD1 as a possible D gene (6 bases). Trimming left V 5 bases short and J 10 bases short, with 26 bases between. CDR1 LGHNT and CDR2 FRNRAP come from the germline V gene. This CDR3 contains 16 residues. The CDR3 sequence: CASGGYPVRGALVYTF. The CDR3 nucleotides read TGTGCTAGTGGTGGCTACCCGGTGAGGGGGGCGCTTGTCTACACCTTC.

This clone was seen at least ten times. The genes are TRBV27 and TRBJ2-5; 9 positions agree with TRBD1. Germline V gives CDR1 MNHEY, CDR2 SMNVEV (reference sequence). V lost 6 bases, J lost 2 bases, and 7 bases stayed unmatched. CDR3 size: 15 residues. The DNA of the CDR3 is TGTGCCAGCAGAGGGACAGGGATAGATCAAGAGACCCAGTACTTC. This sequence encodes CASRGTGIDQETQYF.

This clone was detected ten times or more. This chain joins TRBV9 and TRBJ2-6; D ambiguous. Germline-derived CDR1 and CDR2 are SGDLS and YYNGEE. The CDR3 is made up of 15 amino acids. Trimming removed 0 bases from V and 0 bases from J, with 4 bases in between. CDR3 sequence reads: CASSVGGSGANVLTF. The CDR3 coding sequence is TGTGCCAGCAGCGTAGGGGGCTCTGGGGCCAACGTCCTGACTTTC.